The 5 T cell receptor beta chains below were found in one sample sequenced in a study of blood T cell repertoires in COVID-19. Clones were read by immunoSEQ multiplex PCR, and TCRdb kept only the in-frame ones, dropping some. The top ten hold roughly 1.2% of the sample, which has approximately 350,000 clones, roughly nine tenths seen once. The material sequenced was peripheral blood. These receptors originate from a man in his forties or fifties with acute or convalescent COVID-19.

The chain carries TRBV6-4 and TRBJ2-1; 9 bases match TRBD2. CDR3 length: 16 amino acids. V shed 0 bases and J 3 bases; nucleotides not matched to a gene: 3. CDR1 MRHNA and CDR2 SNTAGT come from the germline V gene. CDR3 sequence reads: CASSDSNSGGYNEQFF. The CDR3 coding sequence is TGTGCCAGCAGTGACTCGAATAGCGGGGGCTACAATGAGCAGTTCTTC.

This clone has more than one count but fewer than ten. The chain recombines TRBV5-4 with TRBJ2-1; a weak D match, TRBD1 (6 bases). The ends were cut back, 5 bases at V and 4 bases at J, with 16 bases in the middle. The germline gives CDR1 SGHNT, CDR2 YYREEE (reference sequence). CDR3 length equals 15 residues. This chain's CDR3 is CASSMGADKYNEQFF. The CDR3 DNA is TGTGCCAGCAGTATGGGGGCCGACAAGTACAATGAGCAGTTCTTC.

This clone was seen a handful of times. The rearrangement links TRBV27 to TRBJ2-5; 10 nucleotides match TRBD2. The V and J ends lost 1 base and 4 bases, in that order; junction bases with no gene match: 9. The CDR3 runs 17 residues. The germline V gene encodes CDR1 MNHEY and CDR2 SMNVEV (reference sequence). The DNA for the CDR3 is TGTGCCAGCAGTTTATACTCCGGGACTAGCGTTCGAGAGACCCAGTACTTC. Translated: CASSLYSGTSVRETQYF.

This chain joins TRBV28 and TRBJ1-5; TRBD1 might be the D (6 bases). V lost 6 bases to trimming and J lost 4 bases, with 28 bases between them. The germline V gene has CDR1 MDHEN and CDR2 SYDVKM. This CDR3 is built from 19 residues. Written as DNA, the CDR3 is TGTGCCAGCAGCCCCGGGAGGTTTCGGGGCAGGGGCGGAAATCAGCCCCAGCATTTT. Residues: CASSPGRFRGRGGNQPQHF.

V gene TRBV7-3 combines with J gene TRBJ1-1; D unresolved. The CDR3 runs 13 residues. With 5 bases removed from V and 0 bases from J, the gap between germline ends came to 7 bases. CDR1 and CDR2 from the germline V gene are SGHTA and FQGTGA. CDR3 DNA: TGTGCCAGCAGCGTATCAGTGAACACTGAAGCTTTCTTT. Translated: CASSVSVNTEAFF. The entire variable domain, with the rest obtained from reference TRBV7-3 and TRBJ1-1, is as follows: GAGVSQTPSNKVTEKGKYVELRCDPISGHTALYWYRQSLGQGPEFLIYFQGTGAADDSGLPNDRFFAVRPEGSVSTLKIQRTERGDSAVYLCASSVSVNTEAFFGQGTRLTVV.